This T cell receptor (beta chain) was retrieved from a study of monozygotic twins with cystic fibrosis. Whole-study findings and limits: J usage was most co-twin-similar in 8 of 16 pairs, V in 13. The repertoire was suggested to be naive-dominated, clonality median roughly 0.0089.

The V gene end was trimmed by 7 bases and the J gene end by 7 bases; junction bases not matched to a gene: 6. The CDR3 is 13 amino acids. Germline V CDR1 and CDR2: MGHDK, SYGVNS. As concerns this clone: Its antigen is still unknown.

TCRdb keeps only in-frame clones here, not all; method: immunoSEQ multiplex PCR. The sample yields 25,000 to 30,000 clones, around 96% seen once. Material for sequencing was blood. V gene TRBV25-1 combines with J gene TRBJ2-1, with 8 nucleotides matching TRBD1. The TCR was taken from a girl aged 2 to 9 with cystic fibrosis. The CDR3 region has the DNA TGTGCCAGCAACGACAGGGGCGGTAATGAGCAGTTCTTC. Protein: CASNDRGGNEQFF.